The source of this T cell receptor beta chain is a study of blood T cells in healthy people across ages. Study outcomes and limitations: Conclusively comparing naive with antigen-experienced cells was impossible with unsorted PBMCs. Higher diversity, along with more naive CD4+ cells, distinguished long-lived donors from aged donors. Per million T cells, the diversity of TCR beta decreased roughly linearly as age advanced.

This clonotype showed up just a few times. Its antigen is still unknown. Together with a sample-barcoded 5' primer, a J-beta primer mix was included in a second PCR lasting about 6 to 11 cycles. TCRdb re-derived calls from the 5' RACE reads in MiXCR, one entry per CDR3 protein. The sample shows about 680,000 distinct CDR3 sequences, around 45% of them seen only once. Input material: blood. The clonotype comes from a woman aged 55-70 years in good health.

The CDR3 is CASSYRTGTDTQYF. CDR3 in DNA: TGCGCCAGCAGCTACCGGACAGGCACAGATACGCAGTATTTT. V is TRBV4-1 and J is TRBJ2-3, with D possibly TRBD1 on 6 matching bases. This CDR3 has 14 amino acids. V gave up 5 bases and J gave up 1 base, with 10 bases separating them. Looked up from germline, CDR1 is MGHRA and CDR2 is YSYEKL.